This T cell receptor beta chain stems from a study of T-cell reconstitution after alpha-beta-depleted transplantation in children. Unique molecular identifiers featured in how the TCRbeta library was prepared. TCRdb called the PCR reads again in MiXCR, with one record for every CDR3 protein. The sample includes 120,000 to 150,000 distinct CDR3 sequences, about 9% seen only once; the top ten take roughly 20%. Study conclusions and caveats: T-cell numbers and diversity, one year after transplant, stemmed largely from T cells that were newly produced. The study traced high day-60 TCRbeta diversity in some patients to surviving recipient T cells and thymic progenitors. Expanded clones from the graft, numbering several hundred, reportedly supplied alpha-beta T cells about two months after transplant.

Note on this clonotype: Its antigen is as yet unknown.

Germline-derived CDR1 and CDR2 are MDHEN and SYDVKM. The V end lost 6 bases, the J end lost 3 bases, and 11 bases lay between the germline ends. The CDR3 totals 13 residues. Source: PBMCs, mostly from graft donor cells, taken 180 days after TCRalphabeta/CD19-depleted stem cell transplant. The rearrangement uses TRBV28 and TRBJ2-5; TRBD1 or TRBD2 may be the D gene (5 bases each). This TCR came from a female patient aged 2-9 years who had a stem cell transplant for congenital amegakaryocytic thrombocytopenia, so the T cells may come from the graft donor. The CDR3, as DNA: TGTGCCAGCAGGGGAGTGGGGGAAGAGACCCAGTACTTC. It yields the protein CASRGVGEETQYF.